The TCR beta chain under discussion was sequenced for a study of OX40 agonist ivuxolimab in advanced cancers. A note on the overall study: The costimulatory receptor OX40 (CD134) was targeted by ivuxolimab, a fully human IgG2 agonistic monoclonal antibody. Intravenous ivuxolimab was administered to patients every 2 weeks at six dose levels: 0.01, 0.1, 0.3, 1.5, 3 and 10 mg/kg. Of the roughly 51 patients in dose escalation, some 19 had hepatocellular carcinoma, approximately 15 had melanoma, 9 had renal cell carcinoma and 9 had head and neck cancer. A male proportion of 75% to 85% and a mean age of approximately 55 years, ranging from 23 to 79, were recorded for the dose-escalation cohort. Patients were allowed to have had prior anti-PD-1, anti-PD-L1 or anti-CTLA-4 therapy, and approximately 39% of the dose-escalation patients had been treated with checkpoint inhibitors. Partial responses occurred in three dose-escalation patients: two with cutaneous melanoma and one with hepatocellular carcinoma. The point of sequencing TCRbeta in the periphery was to test whether ivuxolimab changed TCR sequence diversity and drove clonal T-cell expansion. The paper describes the monotherapy dose-escalation part (N of about 55 patients) of the phase I trial of ivuxolimab. Here is what the overall study found, with its caveats: Partial responders in the 0.1-3.0 mg/kg groups had among the lowest normalized peripheral clonal expansion, especially among CD8+ T cells. After ivuxolimab, expanded clones were on average more numerous among CD8+ T cells than among CD4+ T cells. At doses of 0.1 to 3.0 mg/kg, clonal expansion of both CD4+ and CD8+ T cells in blood was seen between baseline and week 6. Which antigens the clonally expanded peripheral T cells were specific for was not determined. Low levels of normalized T-cell clonal expansion were also seen in some patients who did not respond.

Deletion took 7 bases off V and 0 bases off J, with a span of 19 bases between the germline ends. Reading the germline V gene (reference sequence) gives CDR1 GTSNPN and CDR2 SVGIG. Inclusive of the bounding cysteine and phenylalanine, the CDR3 is 16 residues long. Only the CDR3 part of the read is kept: 48 bases, read in frame from the first base. Genomic DNA was isolated from the sorted cells so that the TCRbeta CDR3 region could be sequenced. TCRbeta CDR3 regions were sequenced using the immunoSEQ Assay. TCRdb stores this immuneACCESS table with in-frame sequences only. Part of the clones is absent; in the studies checked, under half of the shortfall reflects unresolved V genes, and no reason is known for the rest. The sample yields about 79,000 clones; roughly four fifths were counted once. The top ten constitute about 0.51% of the sample. The trial excluded patients who had a history of autoimmune disease or who were on systemic immunosuppression. Peripheral blood for TCR sequencing was collected from all dose cohorts at baseline, on cycle 4 day 1, and on cycle 7 day 1. Samples came from an open-label, multicenter, first-in-human phase I dose-escalation trial of ivuxolimab. Adults with locally advanced or metastatic melanoma, renal cell, hepatocellular, or head and neck squamous cell carcinoma were enrolled in the trial. Before TCR sequencing, CD4+ and CD8+ T cells were separately sorted from peripheral blood.

Note on this clone: This receptor's antigen is unknown. No base qualities exist here, and no much larger clone lies one base off it.

This receptor was identified in an adult with an advanced solid tumor such as melanoma, head and neck, liver or kidney cancer. The V and J segments used are TRBV30 and TRBJ1-3, with no D gene named confidently. The starting material was CD4+ or CD8+ T cells sorted from blood, obtained in a trial of the OX40 agonist ivuxolimab. The nucleotides read TGTGCCTTCGACGGAGCCACGTTCAGCTCTGGAAACACCATATATTTT. Translated, this is CAFDGATFSSGNTIYF.